This TCR beta chain was identified in a study of T-cell memory formation after mild COVID-19. As to this clonotype: Its antigen is as yet unknown.

Employing constant-segment primers, 5'RACE generated TCR alpha and TCR beta cDNA libraries bearing sample barcodes and UMIs. Using its own MiXCR run on the 5' RACE reads, TCRdb lists one record per CDR3 protein. The sample holds 210,000 or so distinct CDR3 sequences, about 18% seen once. The study, taken as a whole, reports: Largely, contracting CD4+ clones fell within CM and EM, and contracting CD8+ clones within EMRA. Pre-infection memory held some responding clones, suggesting pre-existing cross-reactive T cells responded.

Trimming removed 6 bases at V and 3 bases at J, with 20 bases between. The CDR3 length is 16 residues. Germline CDR1 and CDR2: SGHTA and FQGNSA. Sequenced sample: PBMCs or a T cell subset sorted from them (not recorded which). The gene calls are TRBV7-2 and TRBJ1-1; D might be TRBD1 (6 bases). The TCR was taken from an adult woman who had mild COVID-19 (a few samples of this study predate the infection). Cell type and time point are not known. The CDR3 DNA follows: TGTGCCAGCAGGTTGGTGGGGGGGCGCGTGGACACTGAAGCTTTCTTT. This translates into CASRLVGGRVDTEAFF.